This T cell receptor beta chain was documented in a study of regulatory T cells in long-lasting Graves disease. Building the TCR beta libraries relied on iRepertoire HTBI primers, and CDR3 regions underwent Arm-PCR. TCRdb analysed the multiplex PCR reads with MiXCR anew, one entry per CDR3 protein. The sample yields approximately 470,000 distinct CDR3 sequences, 16% seen once. Germline assignment: CDR1 SGHRS and CDR2 YFSETQ. Deletions cut 6 bases from V and 5 bases from J, with 23 bases between. The CDR3 has 17 residues. Time point: newly diagnosed GD, antithyroid drugs for less than 3 months. Extracted PBMC RNA gave rise to the TCR library. This sample also belongs to another study, concerning T cells in Graves' hyperthyroidism and ophthalmopathy.

The clonotype was recovered from a middle-aged man with Graves disease. Sequenced here: peripheral blood mononuclear cells (PBMCs), sampled at new diagnosis, from a patient treated with antithyroid drugs. The rearrangement links TRBV5-1 to TRBJ2-2; TRBD1 is a possible D gene (6 bases). The CDR3 sequence: CASTKGQSLGGTGELFF. The DNA for the CDR3 is TGCGCCAGCACCAAAGGACAGTCACTGGGCGGGACCGGGGAGCTGTTTTTT.